The entry below gives a single T cell receptor (beta chain) sequence along with its context. Antigen specificity is unknown. These data originate in a study of beta chain features in type 1 diabetes. Findings and limits, study-wide: Among all four CD4+ subsets, Type 1 diabetes patients had TCRB CDR3s that were moderately but significantly shorter. There were fewer insertions and more deletions at the VDJ junctions of type 1 diabetes patients.

CDR1 LGHNA and CDR2 YNFKEQ come from the germline V gene. This CDR3 has 16 residues. Trimming took off 0 bases at V and 2 bases at J, with 14 bases between the two ends. Expressed TCRB transcripts were sequenced because the isolated RNA had all been reverse transcribed beforehand. The method was immunoSEQ multiplex PCR; TCRdb's version includes in-frame clones alone and lacks a portion of them. The table shows about 120,000 clones, with about 15% occurring only once. The chain joins TRBV4-2 to TRBJ2-7, with a tentative D call TRBD1 (6 bases). This receptor was obtained from a man aged 25-45 years with type 1 diabetes. Sequenced input: central memory CD4+ T cells from blood. The CDR3 loop reads CASSQDAQGNPYEQYF. CDR3 coding DNA: TGTGCCAGCAGCCAAGATGCACAGGGAAACCCCTACGAGCAGTACTTC.